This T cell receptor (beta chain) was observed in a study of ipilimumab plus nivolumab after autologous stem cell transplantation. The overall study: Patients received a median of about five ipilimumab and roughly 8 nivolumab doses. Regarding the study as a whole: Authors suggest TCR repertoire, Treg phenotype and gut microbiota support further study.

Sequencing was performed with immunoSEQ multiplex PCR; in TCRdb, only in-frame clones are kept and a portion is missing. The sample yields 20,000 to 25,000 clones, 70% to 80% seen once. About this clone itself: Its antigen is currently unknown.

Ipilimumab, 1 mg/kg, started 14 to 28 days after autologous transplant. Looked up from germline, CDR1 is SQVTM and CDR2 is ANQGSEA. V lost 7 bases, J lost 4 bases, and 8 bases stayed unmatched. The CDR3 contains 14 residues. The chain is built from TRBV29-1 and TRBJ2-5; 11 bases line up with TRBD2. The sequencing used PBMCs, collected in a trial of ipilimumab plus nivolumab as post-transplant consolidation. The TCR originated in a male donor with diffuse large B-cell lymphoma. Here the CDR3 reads CSAPLAGVAETQYF. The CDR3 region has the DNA TGCAGCGCCCCACTAGCGGGAGTCGCAGAGACCCAGTACTTC.